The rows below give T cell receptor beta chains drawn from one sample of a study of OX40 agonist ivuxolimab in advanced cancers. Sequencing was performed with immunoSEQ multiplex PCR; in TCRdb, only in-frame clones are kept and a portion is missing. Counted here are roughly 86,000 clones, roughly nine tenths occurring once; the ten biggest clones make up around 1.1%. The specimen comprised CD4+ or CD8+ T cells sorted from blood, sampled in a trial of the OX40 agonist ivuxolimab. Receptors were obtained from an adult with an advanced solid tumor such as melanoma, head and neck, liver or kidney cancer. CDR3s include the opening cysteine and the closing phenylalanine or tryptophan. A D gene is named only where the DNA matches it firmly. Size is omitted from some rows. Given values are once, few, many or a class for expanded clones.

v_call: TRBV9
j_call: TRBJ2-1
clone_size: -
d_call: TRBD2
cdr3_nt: TGTGCCAGCAGCCTAGGACTAGCGGGGGATGAGCAGTTCTTC
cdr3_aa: CASSLGLAGDEQFF

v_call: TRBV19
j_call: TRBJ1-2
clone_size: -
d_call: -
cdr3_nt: TGTGCCAGTAAGTTCCAGGAGGGATTTGGCTACACCTTC
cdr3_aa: CASKFQEGFGYTF

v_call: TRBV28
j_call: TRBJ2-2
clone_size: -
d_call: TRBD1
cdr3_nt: TGTGCCAGCAAGACAGGGGGCGCGACCGGGGAGCTGTTTTTT
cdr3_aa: CASKTGGATGELFF

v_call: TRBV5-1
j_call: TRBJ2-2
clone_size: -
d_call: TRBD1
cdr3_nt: TGCGCCAGCAGCTTGCGAAACGGACAGGGGACCGGGGAGCTGTTTTTT
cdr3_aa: CASSLRNGQGTGELFF

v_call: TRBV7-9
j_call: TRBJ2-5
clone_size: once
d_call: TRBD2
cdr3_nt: TGTGCCACAGAACTAGCGGGACAAGAGACCCAGTACTTC
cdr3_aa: CATELAGQETQYF

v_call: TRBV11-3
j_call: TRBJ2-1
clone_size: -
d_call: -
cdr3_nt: TGTGCCAGCAGCTTATTAGAGTGGGAGCAGTTCTTC
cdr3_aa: CASSLLEWEQFF

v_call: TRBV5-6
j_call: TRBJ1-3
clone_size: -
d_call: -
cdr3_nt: TGTGCCAGCAGCTCCCTGAGGCTTAAGGACACCATATATTTT
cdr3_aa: CASSSLRLKDTIYF

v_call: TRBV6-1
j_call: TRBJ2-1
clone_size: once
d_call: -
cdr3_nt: TGTGCCAGCAGTGAGGTCAGGTACAATGAGCAGTTCTTC
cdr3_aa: CASSEVRYNEQFF

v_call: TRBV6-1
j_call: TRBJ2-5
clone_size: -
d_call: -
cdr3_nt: TGTGCCAGCAGTGAGTTCGATGGCCAAGAGACCCAGTACTTC
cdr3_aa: CASSEFDGQETQYF

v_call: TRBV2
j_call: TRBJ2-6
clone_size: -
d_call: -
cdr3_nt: TGTGCCAGCACTAGACCGCCTGGGGCCAACGTCCTGACTTTC
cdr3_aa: CASTRPPGANVLTF

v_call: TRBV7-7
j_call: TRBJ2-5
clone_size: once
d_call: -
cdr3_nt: TGTGCTAGCAGCCGTTCGGGGATTGCGGAGACCCAGTACTTC
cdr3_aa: CASSRSGIAETQYF

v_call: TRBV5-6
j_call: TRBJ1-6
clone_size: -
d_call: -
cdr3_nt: TGTGCCAGCAGCGGAGACGGGCCCCTCCACTTT
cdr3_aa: CASSGDGPLHF

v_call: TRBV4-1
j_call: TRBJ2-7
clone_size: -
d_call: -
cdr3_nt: TGCGCCAGCAGCCAAGTTAGGAGGACCCTCTACGAGCAGTACTTC
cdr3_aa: CASSQVRRTLYEQYF

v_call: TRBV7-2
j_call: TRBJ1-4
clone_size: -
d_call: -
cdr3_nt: TGTGCCAGCAGCTCCTCCTCGACAGGTCCACCGGCGAATGAAAAACTGTTTTTT
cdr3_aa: CASSSSSTGPPANEKLFF

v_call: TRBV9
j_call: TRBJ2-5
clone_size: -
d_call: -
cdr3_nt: TGTGCCAGCAGCGTGGGCGGACAAGAGACCCAGTACTTC
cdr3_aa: CASSVGGQETQYF

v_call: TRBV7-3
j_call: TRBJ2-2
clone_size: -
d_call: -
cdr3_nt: TGTGCCAGCAGCCCAGCGGGCCCCACCGGGGAGCTGTTTTTT
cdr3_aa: CASSPAGPTGELFF

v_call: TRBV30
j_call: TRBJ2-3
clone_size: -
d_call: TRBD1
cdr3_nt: TGTGCCTGGAGTTACACAGGGGGCCTTTCGGATACGCAGTATTTT
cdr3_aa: CAWSYTGGLSDTQYF

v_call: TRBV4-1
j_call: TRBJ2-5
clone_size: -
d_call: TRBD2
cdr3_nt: TGCGCCAGCAGACCAGGGACTAGCGGGCCTCTATTTGGGCAAGAGACCCAGTACTTC
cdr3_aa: CASRPGTSGPLFGQETQYF

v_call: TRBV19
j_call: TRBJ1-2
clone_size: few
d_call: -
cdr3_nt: TGTGCCAGTAGTATTTCGGATACTAACTATGGCTACACCTTC
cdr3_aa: CASSISDTNYGYTF

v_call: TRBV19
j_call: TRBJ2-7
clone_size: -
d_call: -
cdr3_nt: TGTGCCAGTAGTATCCCCTCCAACAACCGAATCTACGAGCAGTACTTC
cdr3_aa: CASSIPSNNRIYEQYF

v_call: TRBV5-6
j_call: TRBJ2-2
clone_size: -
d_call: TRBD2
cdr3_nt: TGTGCCAGCAGCTTGGCGGGGGGGGCCGGGGAGCTGTTTTTT
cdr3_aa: CASSLAGGAGELFF

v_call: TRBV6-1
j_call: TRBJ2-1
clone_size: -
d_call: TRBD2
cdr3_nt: TGTGCCAGACTTCCGGGGACTAGTGGCGGCCATGAGCAGTTCTTC
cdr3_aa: CARLPGTSGGHEQFF

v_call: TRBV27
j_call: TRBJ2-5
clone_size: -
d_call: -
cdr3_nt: TGTGCCAGCAGTTTAGCAGGGGGGGCGGGAAAAGAGACCCAGTACTTC
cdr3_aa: CASSLAGGAGKETQYF

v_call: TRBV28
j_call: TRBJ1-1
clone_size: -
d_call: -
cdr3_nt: TGTGCCAGCAGTTTCCCCCCTTCAGCTTTCTTT
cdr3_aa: CASSFPPSAFF

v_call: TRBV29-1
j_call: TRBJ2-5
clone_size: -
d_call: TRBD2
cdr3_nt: TGCAGCGTTGTAGCGAGCGGGAGGGGGGGGAGAGAGACCCAGTACTTC
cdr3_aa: CSVVASGRGGRETQYF

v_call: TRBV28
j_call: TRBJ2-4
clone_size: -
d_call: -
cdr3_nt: TGTGCCAGCAGTTTCCACAGGGACGTCAAAAACATTCAGTACTTC
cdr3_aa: CASSFHRDVKNIQYF

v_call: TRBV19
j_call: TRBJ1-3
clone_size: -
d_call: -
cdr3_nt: TGTGCCAGTAGTGATTTGCCTGGTGGCTCTGGAAACACCATATATTTT
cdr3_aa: CASSDLPGGSGNTIYF

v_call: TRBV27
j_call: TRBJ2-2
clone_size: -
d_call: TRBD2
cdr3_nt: TGTGCCAGCACGACTAGCGGCACCGGGGAGCTGTTTTTT
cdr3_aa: CASTTSGTGELFF

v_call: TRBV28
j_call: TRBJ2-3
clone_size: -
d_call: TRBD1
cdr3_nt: TGTGCCAGCAGGAGAAGATCGGACAGGGCAGATACGCAGTATTTT
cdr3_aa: CASRRRSDRADTQYF

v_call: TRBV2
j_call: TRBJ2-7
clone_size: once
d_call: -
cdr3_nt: TGTGCCACTAAGACGGGGGGCCCCTACGAGCAGTACTTC
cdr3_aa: CATKTGGPYEQYF

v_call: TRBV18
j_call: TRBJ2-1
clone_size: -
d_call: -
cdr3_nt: TGTGCCAGCTCACCCGGACTCAACAATGAGCAGTTCTTC
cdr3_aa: CASSPGLNNEQFF

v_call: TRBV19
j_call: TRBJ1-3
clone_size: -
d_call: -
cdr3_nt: TGTGCCAGTAAGGGGGAATCAATCTCTGGAAACACCATATATTTT
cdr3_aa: CASKGESISGNTIYF

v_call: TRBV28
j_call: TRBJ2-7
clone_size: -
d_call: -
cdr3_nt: TGTGCCAGCAGTGCCCCCTCCGGGGCTTCCTACGAGCAGTACTTC
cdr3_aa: CASSAPSGASYEQYF

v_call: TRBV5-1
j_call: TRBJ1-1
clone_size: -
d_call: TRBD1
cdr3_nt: TGCGCCAGCAGCTCCGGGACAGTGATTGCTAGCACTGAAGCTTTCTTT
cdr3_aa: CASSSGTVIASTEAFF

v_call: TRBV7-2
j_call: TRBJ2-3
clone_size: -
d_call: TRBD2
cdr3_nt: TGTGCCAGCAGCTTCTGGACTAGGGGCACAGATACGCAGTATTTT
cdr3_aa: CASSFWTRGTDTQYF

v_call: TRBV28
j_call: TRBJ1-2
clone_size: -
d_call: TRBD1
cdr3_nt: TGTGCCAGCAGACTTCAGAACAGGGGAGGCTACACCTTC
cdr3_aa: CASRLQNRGGYTF

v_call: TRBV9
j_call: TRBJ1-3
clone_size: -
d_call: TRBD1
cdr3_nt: TGTGCCAGCAGCGTAGGACAGGGGGCTAGAAACACCATATATTTT
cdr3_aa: CASSVGQGARNTIYF

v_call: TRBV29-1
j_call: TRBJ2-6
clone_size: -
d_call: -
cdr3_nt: TGCAGCGTTGATGGGGGGTTCTCTGGGGCCAACGTCCTGACTTTC
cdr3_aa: CSVDGGFSGANVLTF

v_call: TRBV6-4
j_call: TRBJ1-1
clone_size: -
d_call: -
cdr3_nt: TGTGCCAGCAGTGAATGGGAGAACACTGAAGCTTTCTTT
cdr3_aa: CASSEWENTEAFF

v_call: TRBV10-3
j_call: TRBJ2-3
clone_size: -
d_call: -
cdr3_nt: TGTGCCATCAGTGTAGCTGATACGCAGTATTTT
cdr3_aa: CAISVADTQYF

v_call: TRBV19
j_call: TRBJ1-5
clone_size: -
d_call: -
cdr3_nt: TGTGCCAGTAGTTTCACCAATAGCAATCAGCCCCAGCATTTT
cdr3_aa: CASSFTNSNQPQHF

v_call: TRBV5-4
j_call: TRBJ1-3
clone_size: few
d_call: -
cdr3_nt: TGTGCCAGCAGCTTGGACGGGAGCTCTGGAAACACCATATATTTT
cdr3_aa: CASSLDGSSGNTIYF

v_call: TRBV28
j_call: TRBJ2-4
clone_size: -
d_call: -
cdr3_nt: TGTGCCAGCAGTTTACCAGGGTTGAACATTCAGTACTTC
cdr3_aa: CASSLPGLNIQYF

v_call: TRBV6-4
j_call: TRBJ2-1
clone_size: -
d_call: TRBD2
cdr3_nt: TGTGCCAGCAGTGAATTAGAGACTAGCACAGGCTCCTACAATGAGCAGTTCTTC
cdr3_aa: CASSELETSTGSYNEQFF

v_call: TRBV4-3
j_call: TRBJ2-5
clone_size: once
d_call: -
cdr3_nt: TGCGCCAGCAGCCAAGGGGCGTCCCGTGGGGAGACCCAGTACTTC
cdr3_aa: CASSQGASRGETQYF

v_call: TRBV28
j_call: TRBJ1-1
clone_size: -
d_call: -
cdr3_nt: TGTGCCAGCAGTTTATTGAGGGGGGGGGCTTTCTTT
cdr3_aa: CASSLLRGGAFF

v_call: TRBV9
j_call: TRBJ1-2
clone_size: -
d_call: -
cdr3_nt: TGTGCCAGCCTCCCCCCCGAGAACTATGGCTACACCTTC
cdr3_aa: CASLPPENYGYTF

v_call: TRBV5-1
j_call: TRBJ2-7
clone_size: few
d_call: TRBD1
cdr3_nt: TGCGCCAGCAGCCCGACAGGGTCCTACGAGCAGTACTTC
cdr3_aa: CASSPTGSYEQYF

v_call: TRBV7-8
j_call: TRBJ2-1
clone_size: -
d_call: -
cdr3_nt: TGTGCCAGCAGCTCCGTTAGCGGTTACAATGAGCAGTTCTTC
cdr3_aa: CASSSVSGYNEQFF

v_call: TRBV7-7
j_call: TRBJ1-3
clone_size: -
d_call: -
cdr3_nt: TGTGCTAGCAGCCCCGGACACCTCTCTGGAAACACCATATATTTT
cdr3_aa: CASSPGHLSGNTIYF

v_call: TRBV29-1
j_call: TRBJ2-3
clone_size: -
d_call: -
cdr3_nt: TGCAGCGTTGATGGCCGCCCAGTCACAGATACGCAGTATTTT
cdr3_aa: CSVDGRPVTDTQYF

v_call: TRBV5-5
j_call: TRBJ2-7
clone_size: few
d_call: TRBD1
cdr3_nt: TGTGCCAGCAGCTTCGCCGGGACAGGGGGCGGAGAGGGGCAGTACTTC
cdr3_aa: CASSFAGTGGGEGQYF

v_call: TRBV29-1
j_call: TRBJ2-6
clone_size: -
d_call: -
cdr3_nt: TGCAGCGTTGACGAAGGATCTGGGGCCAACGTCCTGACTTTC
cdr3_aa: CSVDEGSGANVLTF

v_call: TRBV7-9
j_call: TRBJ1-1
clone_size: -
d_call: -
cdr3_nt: TGTGCCAGCAGCTTAGCGGGGGGGTCCGACACTGAAGCTTTCTTT
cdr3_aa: CASSLAGGSDTEAFF

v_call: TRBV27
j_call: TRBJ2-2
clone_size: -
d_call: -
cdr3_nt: TGTGCCAGCAGTCTAGGCGGCACCGGGGAGCTGTTTTTT
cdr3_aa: CASSLGGTGELFF